A selection of T cell receptor beta chains follows, all from one sample in a study of CD8 T cells in ankylosing spondylitis. One entry per CDR3 protein, called by TCRdb with MiXCR from the 5' RACE reads. This table holds over 25,000 distinct CDR3 sequences, 7.9% found once. Sequencing was done on a sample of blood. These receptors came from a male donor with ankylosing spondylitis or in good health (not recorded which). The CDR3 runs from the conserved cysteine through the conserved F or W. D genes are given only for firm matches. Where a row states a size, it is once, few, many or the class of an expanded clone; other rows omit it.

size	D	V	J	CDR3	DNA
-	-	TRBV6-5	TRBJ1-1	CASSPLMNTEAFF	TGTGCCAGCAGCCCCCTTATGAACACTGAAGCTTTCTTT
-	-	TRBV29-1	TRBJ2-3	CSVGLGVLILTDTQYF	TGCAGCGTCGGTTTGGGAGTCCTCATTCTCACAGATACGCAGTATTTT
-	-	TRBV15	TRBJ2-3	CATNGLTTDTQYF	TGTGCCACCAATGGTCTAACCACAGATACGCAGTATTTT
many	-	TRBV20-1	TRBJ2-5	CSGLSRGVKTQYF	TGCAGTGGACTATCCAGGGGAGTGAAGACCCAGTACTTC
few	-	TRBV5-1	TRBJ2-1	CASSLVPGGSYNEQFF	TGCGCCAGCAGCCTAGTTCCGGGTGGCTCCTACAATGAGCAGTTCTTC
many	TRBD1	TRBV12-3/TRBV12-4	TRBJ1-5	CASNRGRNSNQPQHF	TGTGCCAGCAACAGGGGCAGAAATAGCAATCAGCCCCAGCATTTT
-	-	TRBV29-1	TRBJ2-3	CSVVRPFMGDTQYF	TGCAGCGTTGTTAGACCTTTTATGGGGGATACGCAGTATTTT
-	-	TRBV5-5	TRBJ2-7	CASSYSTGTYSYEQYF	TGTGCCAGCAGTTATAGCACCGGGACGTACTCCTACGAGCAGTACTTC
-	-	TRBV5-1	TRBJ2-3	CASSYDRTDTQYF	TGCGCCAGCAGCTACGACAGGACAGATACGCAGTATTTT
-	TRBD1	TRBV7-2	TRBJ1-4	CASSLGTGPEKLFF	TGTGCCAGCAGCTTGGGGACAGGGCCTGAAAAACTGTTTTTT
many	-	TRBV7-2	TRBJ2-1	CASSLLSSRAEQFF	TGTGCCAGCAGCTTATTGTCCTCTCGTGCTGAGCAGTTCTTC
many	TRBD1	TRBV15	TRBJ1-2	CATSVRTGSGYTF	TGTGCCACCAGCGTCCGGACAGGGAGCGGCTACACCTTC
-	TRBD2	TRBV6-1	TRBJ2-3	CASRHGLAGASSTDTQYF	TGTGCCAGCAGACACGGTCTAGCGGGGGCCTCTAGCACAGATACGCAGTATTTT
few	-	TRBV7-2	TRBJ1-5	CASSLGGGSNQPQHF	TGTGCCAGCAGCTTGGGAGGGGGAAGTAATCAGCCCCAGCATTTT
few	-	TRBV19	TRBJ1-4	CASSILGGFNEKLFF	TGTGCCAGTAGTATCTTGGGCGGATTTAATGAAAAACTGTTTTTT
few	TRBD1	TRBV2	TRBJ1-6	CASSERLDRTNSPLHF	TGTGCCAGCAGTGAAAGGTTGGACAGGACTAATTCACCCCTCCACTTT
many	-	TRBV12-3/TRBV12-4	TRBJ1-1	CASSSRVGTEAFF	TGTGCCAGCAGTTCCAGGGTTGGAACTGAAGCTTTCTTT
-	-	TRBV28	TRBJ2-6	CASSTYRAGANVLTF	TGTGCCAGCTCCACCTACAGGGCTGGGGCCAACGTCCTGACTTTC
few	-	TRBV3-1	TRBJ1-5	CASSLPNQPQHF	TGTGCCAGCAGCCTTCCTAATCAGCCCCAGCATTTT
few	-	TRBV15	TRBJ1-4	CATSITRGANEKLFF	TGTGCCACCAGCATAACACGGGGTGCGAATGAAAAACTGTTTTTT
-	-	TRBV6-1	TRBJ2-5	CASSESRGVTESQYF	TGTGCCAGCAGTGAAAGTAGGGGGGTGACGGAATCCCAGTACTTC
many	-	TRBV7-2	TRBJ1-2	CASSLEGAYGYTF	TGTGCCAGCAGCTTAGAAGGGGCTTATGGCTACACCTTC
many	TRBD1	TRBV20-1	TRBJ1-4	CSARNGQGGDEKLFF	TGCAGTGCTAGGAACGGACAGGGAGGAGATGAAAAACTGTTTTTT
few	TRBD2	TRBV11-2	TRBJ2-1	CASRRGGLAYYNEQFF	TGTGCCAGCAGGCGTGGGGGACTAGCGTACTACAATGAGCAGTTCTTC
many	-	TRBV29-1	TRBJ2-3	CSAPIGGDTQYF	TGCAGCGCCCCTATCGGAGGAGATACGCAGTATTTT
-	TRBD1	TRBV29-1	TRBJ2-4	CSVGGDRARNIQYF	TGCAGCGTGGGGGGGGACAGGGCTCGGAACATTCAGTACTTC